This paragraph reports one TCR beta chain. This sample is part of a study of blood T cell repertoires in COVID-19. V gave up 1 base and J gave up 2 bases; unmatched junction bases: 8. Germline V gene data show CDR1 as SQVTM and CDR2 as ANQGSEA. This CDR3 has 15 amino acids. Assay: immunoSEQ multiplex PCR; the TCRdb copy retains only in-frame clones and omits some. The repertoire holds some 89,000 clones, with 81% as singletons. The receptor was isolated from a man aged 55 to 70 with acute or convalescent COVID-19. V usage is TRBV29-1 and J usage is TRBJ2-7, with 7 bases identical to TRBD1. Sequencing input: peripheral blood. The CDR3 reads CSVEAWTGVTYEQYF. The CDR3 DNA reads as TGCAGCGTTGAAGCTTGGACAGGCGTAACCTACGAGCAGTACTTC.